Listed below are T cell receptor beta chains from one sample, sequenced in a study of shared clonotypes between healthy human individuals. TCRdb's table, derived via immunoSEQ multiplex PCR, lists solely in-frame clones and lacks some. The profile covers 1,500,000 or so clones, with around 95% appearing a single time and over 1% taken by the ten largest. The sequenced sample consisted of naive CD4+ T cells sorted from blood. The origin of the receptors is a man aged 25-40 years in good health. Each CDR3 is given with its conserved first and last residue. D genes are given only for firm matches. Clone size is stated in some rows and not others, as once, few, many or a class when expanded.

V	size	length	D	J	CDR3	DNA
TRBV5-5	-	13	-	TRBJ2-3	CASAAASTDTQYF	TGTGCCAGCGCCGCGGCAAGCACAGATACGCAGTATTTT
TRBV13	-	14	TRBD2	TRBJ2-7	CASSSLLAGREQYF	TGTGCCAGCAGTTCTCTACTAGCGGGCCGCGAGCAGTACTTC
TRBV7-2	-	14	-	TRBJ2-7	CASSLWDSPLEQYF	TGTGCCAGCAGCTTATGGGACTCCCCTCTGGAGCAGTACTTC
TRBV27	-	18	TRBD2	TRBJ2-1	CASSYGLAGGGGPQWQFF	TGTGCCAGCAGTTACGGACTAGCGGGAGGAGGGGGACCTCAGTGGCAGTTCTTC
TRBV19	-	16	TRBD1	TRBJ1-5	CASTTFGQGANQPQHF	TGTGCCAGTACCACGTTTGGACAGGGGGCAAATCAGCCCCAGCATTTT
TRBV5-6	-	16	-	TRBJ2-3	CASSLGLRQGEDTQYF	TGTGCCAGCAGCTTGGGATTACGGCAGGGCGAAGATACGCAGTATTTT
TRBV28	-	14	-	TRBJ1-1	CASRPGTLNTEAFF	TGTGCCAGCAGGCCCGGGACACTGAACACTGAAGCTTTCTTT
TRBV7-3	-	15	TRBD1	TRBJ2-5	CASSRQGLGQETQYF	TGTGCCAGCAGTCGACAGGGGCTTGGGCAAGAGACCCAGTACTTC
TRBV9	-	16	TRBD2	TRBJ2-1	CASSVVAGDGYNEQFF	TGTGCCAGCAGCGTAGTGGCGGGAGACGGCTACAATGAGCAGTTCTTC
TRBV28	-	14	-	TRBJ1-3	CASSFGQFGNTIYF	TGTGCCAGCAGTTTTGGACAGTTTGGAAACACCATATATTTT
TRBV6-6	-	12	-	TRBJ2-5	CASSQTGGTQYF	TGTGCCAGCAGCCAGACAGGAGGGACCCAGTACTTC
TRBV6-1	-	18	TRBD1	TRBJ1-5	CASSEKGAGRGSNQPQHF	TGTGCCAGCAGTGAAAAGGGGGCGGGACGGGGGAGCAATCAGCCCCAGCATTTT
TRBV28	-	15	TRBD1	TRBJ2-7	CASSNWTGKTYEQYF	TGTGCCAGCAGTAACTGGACAGGGAAAACCTACGAGCAGTACTTC
TRBV5-1	once	15	-	TRBJ2-2	CASSLRQGGTGELFF	TGCGCCAGCAGCTTGCGGCAGGGCGGCACCGGGGAGCTGTTTTTT
TRBV5-1	-	11	-	TRBJ2-3	CASSLSTTQYF	TGCGCCAGCAGCTTGTCTACCACGCAGTATTTT
TRBV7-9	-	15	TRBD1	TRBJ1-4	CASSPYGTEGEKLFF	TGTGCCAGCAGCCCCTATGGGACAGAGGGTGAAAAACTGTTTTTT
TRBV28	-	14	TRBD1	TRBJ2-3	CASSMGQITDTQYF	TGTGCCAGCAGCATGGGACAGATCACAGATACGCAGTATTTT
TRBV9	-	14	TRBD2	TRBJ2-7	CASSATSASYEQYF	TGTGCCAGCAGCGCGACTAGCGCCTCCTACGAGCAGTACTTC
TRBV28	-	15	-	TRBJ1-4	CASSLLIPAAEKLFF	TGTGCCAGCAGTTTACTAATCCCAGCGGCGGAAAAACTGTTTTTT
TRBV28	once	14	TRBD1	TRBJ1-2	CASNPTGTWYGYTF	TGTGCCAGCAATCCGACAGGGACGTGGTATGGCTACACCTTC
TRBV19	-	14	-	TRBJ1-3	CASSRPGGGNTIYF	TGTGCCAGTAGTCGGCCGGGTGGAGGAAACACCATATATTTT
TRBV6-6	-	14	TRBD1	TRBJ2-7	CASSSGTGTYEQYF	TGTGCCAGCAGTTCCGGGACAGGGACCTACGAGCAGTACTTC
TRBV5-1	-	15	TRBD2	TRBJ2-3	CASSLASGNTDTQYF	TGCGCCAGCAGCTTGGCCAGCGGGAACACAGATACGCAGTATTTT
TRBV11-2	-	13	TRBD1	TRBJ2-3	CASSLGAGGWMYF	TGTGCCAGCAGCTTAGGGGCAGGGGGTTGGATGTATTTT
TRBV28	-	13	TRBD2	TRBJ2-7	CASEGGNEYEQYF	TGTGCCAGCGAGGGAGGGAATGAATACGAGCAGTACTTC
TRBV2	-	13	TRBD1	TRBJ1-1	CASKLGGDTEAFF	TGTGCCAGCAAGTTAGGGGGCGACACTGAAGCTTTCTTT
TRBV18	once	13	-	TRBJ2-5	CASSSQGRQTQYF	TGTGCCAGCTCAAGCCAGGGGCGGCAGACCCAGTACTTC
TRBV7-2	-	15	-	TRBJ2-6	CASSLGGAGANVLTF	TGTGCCAGCAGCTTAGGGGGGGCCGGGGCCAACGTCCTGACTTTC
TRBV25-1	-	14	-	TRBJ1-1	CASKKAGPNTEAFF	TGTGCCAGCAAGAAGGCAGGTCCGAACACTGAAGCTTTCTTT
TRBV7-2	-	16	TRBD2	TRBJ2-7	CASSLELASASYEQYF	TGTGCCAGCAGCCTCGAACTAGCGTCGGCCTCCTACGAGCAGTACTTC
TRBV27	-	15	-	TRBJ2-3	CASSGRSGRTDTQYF	TGTGCCAGCAGCGGGCGCTCAGGACGCACAGATACGCAGTATTTT
TRBV5-6	-	15	-	TRBJ2-6	CASSFPVIGANVLTF	TGTGCCAGCAGCTTCCCTGTTATTGGGGCCAACGTCCTGACTTTC
TRBV4-1	-	13	-	TRBJ1-1	CASSQDRGTEAFF	TGCGCCAGCAGCCAAGATAGAGGCACTGAAGCTTTCTTT
TRBV18	-	17	TRBD2	TRBJ2-1	CASSPPAAGGMYNEQFF	TGTGCCAGCTCACCACCGGCAGCGGGAGGGATGTACAATGAGCAGTTCTTC
TRBV6-5	-	12	-	TRBJ1-1	CASSIRSGQAFF	TGTGCCAGCAGCATCAGATCAGGCCAAGCTTTCTTT
TRBV19	once	16	TRBD1	TRBJ2-6	CASAGTGATGANVLTF	TGTGCCAGTGCCGGGACAGGGGCTACCGGGGCCAACGTCCTGACTTTC